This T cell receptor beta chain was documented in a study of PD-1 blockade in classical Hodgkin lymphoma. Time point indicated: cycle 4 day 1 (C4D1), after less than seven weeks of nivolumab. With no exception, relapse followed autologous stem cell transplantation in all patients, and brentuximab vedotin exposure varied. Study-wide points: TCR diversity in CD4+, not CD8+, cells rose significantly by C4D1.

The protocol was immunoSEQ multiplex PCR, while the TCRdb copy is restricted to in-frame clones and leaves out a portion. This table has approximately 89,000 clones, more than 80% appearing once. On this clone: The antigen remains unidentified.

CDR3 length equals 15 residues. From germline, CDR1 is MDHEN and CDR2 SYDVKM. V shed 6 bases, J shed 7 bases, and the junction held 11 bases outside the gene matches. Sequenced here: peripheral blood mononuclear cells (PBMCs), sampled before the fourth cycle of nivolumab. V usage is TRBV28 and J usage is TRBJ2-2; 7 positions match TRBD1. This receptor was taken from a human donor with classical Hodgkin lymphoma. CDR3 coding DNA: TGTGCCAGCAGGCCCGCACTAGGGGGCGGCGGGGAGCTGTTTTTT. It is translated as CASRPALGGGGELFF.